The rows below give T cell receptor beta chains drawn from one sample of a study of blood T cell repertoires in COVID-19. Assay: immunoSEQ multiplex PCR; the TCRdb copy retains only in-frame clones and omits some. In the table there are some 80,000 clones, about 80% of which are singletons. What was sequenced was peripheral blood. Receptors were obtained from a woman aged 40 to 50 with active or convalescent COVID-19. CDR3s include the opening cysteine and the closing phenylalanine or tryptophan. The D gene is left open where the match is weak. Expanded clones get a size class; other rows say once, few or many, or leave the size out.

TRBJ2-5 | TRBV5-4 | TRBD2 | . | TGTGCCAGCGGGCTAGCGGGGGGGATCCAAGAGACCCAGTACTTC | CASGLAGGIQETQYF
TRBJ2-7 | TRBV4-3 | TRBD2 | . | TGCGCCAGCAGCCAAGCCCTAACTGGTAGCGGGAAGGGATACGAGCAGTACTTC | CASSQALTGSGKGYEQYF
TRBJ1-5 | TRBV6-5 | . | . | TGTGCCAGCAGCACCCCCAGGGGTCAGCCCCAGCATTTT | CASSTPRGQPQHF
TRBJ2-1 | TRBV7-6 | TRBD2 | . | TGTGCCAGCAGACCTTCTAGCGGGAGGGGTACCTACAATGAGCAGTTCTTC | CASRPSSGRGTYNEQFF
TRBJ1-1 | TRBV30 | . | . | TGTGCCTGGAGTCCCGACAGGCGCGAGGAAGCTTTCTTT | CAWSPDRREEAFF
TRBJ2-6 | TRBV4-1 | TRBD2 | . | TGCGCCAGCAGCCGTGGACTAGCGGGGCACTTACCTGGGGCCAACGTCCTGACTTTC | CASSRGLAGHLPGANVLTF
TRBJ2-7 | TRBV4-3 | TRBD2 | once | TGCGCCAGCAGCCAAGGGACTAGTGGCTACGAGCAGTACTTC | CASSQGTSGYEQYF
TRBJ1-6 | TRBV7-2 | TRBD1 | . | TGTGCCAGCAGCTTACCAGGGGGAAATTCACCCCTCCACTTT | CASSLPGGNSPLHF
TRBJ2-5 | TRBV2 | . | . | TGTGCCAGCAGTGAATTTCTAGGGACCCAGTACTTC | CASSEFLGTQYF
TRBJ2-2 | TRBV3-1/TRBV3-2 | . | . | TGTGCCAGCAGCCAAGATATGACCGGGGAGCTGTTTTTT | CASSQDMTGELFF
TRBJ2-2 | TRBV18 | . | once | TGTGCCAGCTCACCGGGCAGGGGGAACACCGGGGAGCTGTTTTTT | CASSPGRGNTGELFF
TRBJ2-3 | TRBV6-2/TRBV6-3 | . | . | TGTGCCAGCAGTTACCCCGCGTACGCTTCCGGTTCTACGCAGTATTTT | CASSYPAYASGSTQYF
TRBJ2-5 | TRBV5-1 | TRBD2 | few | TGCGCCAGCAGCGTAGCGGGAGTTATGAGAGAGACCCAGTACTTC | CASSVAGVMRETQYF
TRBJ2-3 | TRBV28 | . | . | TGTGCCAGCAGTTTCAGTCGGTGGGTGAGCGGACCAGATACGCAGTATTTT | CASSFSRWVSGPDTQYF
TRBJ2-7 | TRBV2 | . | . | TGTGCCAGCAGTGAAAGTTCAGGGAACTACGAGCAGTACTTC | CASSESSGNYEQYF
TRBJ1-1 | TRBV6-2/TRBV6-3 | TRBD1 | . | TGTGCCAGCAGTGACACAGGGGGCGTGGGGAACACTGAAGCTTTCTTT | CASSDTGGVGNTEAFF
TRBJ1-1 | TRBV7-2 | TRBD1 | . | TGTGCCAGCAGCTTAGGAGGGACAGGGGCGATGAACACTGAAGCTTTCTTT | CASSLGGTGAMNTEAFF
TRBJ1-5 | TRBV6-5 | . | . | TGTGCCAGCAGAAAAAACAGGGAGTCCAATCAGCCCCAGCATTTT | CASRKNRESNQPQHF
TRBJ1-5 | TRBV6-2/TRBV6-3 | . | few | TGTGCCAGCAGCCTGAGAGATCAGCCCCAGCATTTT | CASSLRDQPQHF
TRBJ1-1 | TRBV11-2 | . | . | TGTGCCAGCAGCTTAGATCCAGGGCCGAACACTGAAGCTTTCTTT | CASSLDPGPNTEAFF
TRBJ1-6 | TRBV9 | TRBD1 | few | TGTGCCAGCAGCCCGAGACGACAGGGTGGAGATTCACCCCTCCACTTT | CASSPRRQGGDSPLHF
TRBJ2-2 | TRBV21-1 | . | . | TGTGCCAGCAGCAGCCCCAAAGAGGCGGCTGGGGAGCTGTTTTTT | CASSSPKEAAGELFF